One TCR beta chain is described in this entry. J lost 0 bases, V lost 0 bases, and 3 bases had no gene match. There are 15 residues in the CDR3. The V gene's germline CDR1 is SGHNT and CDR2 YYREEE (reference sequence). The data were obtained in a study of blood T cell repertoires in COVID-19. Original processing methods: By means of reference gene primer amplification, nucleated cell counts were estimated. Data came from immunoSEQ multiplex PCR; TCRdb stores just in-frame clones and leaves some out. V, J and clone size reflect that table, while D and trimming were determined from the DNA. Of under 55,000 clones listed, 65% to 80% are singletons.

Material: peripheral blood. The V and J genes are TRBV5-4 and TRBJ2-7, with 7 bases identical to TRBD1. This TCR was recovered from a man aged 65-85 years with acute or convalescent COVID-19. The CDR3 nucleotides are TGTGCCAGCAGCTTGGTGGGACAGAGCTCCTACGAGCAGTACTTC. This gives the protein CASSLVGQSSYEQYF.